The entry that follows covers one T cell receptor beta chain sequence. Using its own MiXCR run on the PCR reads, TCRdb lists one record per CDR3 protein. The sample comprises tens of thousands of distinct CDR3 sequences, roughly 50% of which are singletons, and around 28% rests with the top ten. The patients had localized lung adenocarcinoma, a non-small cell subtype. This entry comes from a study of CD4 and CD8 cells across lung adenocarcinoma regions. Sequencing was done on a sample of CD8+ T cells from the center of a lung tumor. The source of this sequence is a female donor with lung adenocarcinoma. The CD4 and CD8 labels of this study may be unreliable.

The CDR3 loop is CASSEGAGEQETQYF. The CDR3 DNA reads TGTGCCAGCAGTGAAGGGGCGGGAGAGCAAGAGACCCAGTACTTC. V gene TRBV6-1 combines with J gene TRBJ2-5, with 7 nucleotides matching TRBD2. The germline gives CDR1 MNHNS, CDR2 SASEGT. The CDR3 loop spans 15 amino acids. With 1 base clipped from V and 2 bases from J, the junction kept 4 bases outside the gene matches.